One and the same sample provided the 13 T cell receptor beta chains below, sequenced in a study of blood T cell repertoires in COVID-19. Clones were read by immunoSEQ multiplex PCR, and TCRdb kept only the in-frame ones, dropping some. Seen here are about 300,000 clones, 83% observed once, and the top ten hold 8% to 9.5%. The sample consisted of peripheral blood. The receptors derive from a woman between 45 and 65 years old who had recovered from COVID-19.

This chain joins TRBV15 and TRBJ1-4; D is unresolved. This CDR3 is 16 amino acids long. The germline V and J ends were trimmed by 6 bases and 2 bases, with 16 bases remaining between them. Germline values: CDR1 LNHNV, CDR2 YYDKDF (reference sequence). The CDR3 coding sequence is TGTGCCACCAGGGCCCTACCCTTAGCGACTAATGAAAAACTGTTTTTT. As protein: CATRALPLATNEKLFF.

V and J are TRBV7-9 and TRBJ1-1, with 7 positions matching TRBD1. Germline trimming cut 1 base from V and 10 bases from J; bases unmatched to any gene: 6. The V gene's germline CDR1 is SEHNR and CDR2 FQNEAQ (reference sequence). This CDR3 is 13 amino acids long. This CDR3 is CASSLVDRAGAFF. In DNA, the CDR3 is TGTGCCAGCAGCTTAGTAGACAGGGCAGGAGCTTTCTTT.

The J gene is TRBJ1-1, the V gene TRBV30; D is ambiguous. Germline-derived CDR1 and CDR2 are GTSNPN and SVGIG (reference sequence). This CDR3 has 8 residues. Trimming took off 8 bases at V and 13 bases at J, with 11 bases between the two ends. CDR3 in DNA: TGTGCCCTTGGTCGAGGTTTCTTT. It is translated as CALGRGFF.

The gene calls are TRBV27 and TRBJ2-7, with 7 bases that match TRBD1. The CDR3 loop spans 17 amino acids. J was trimmed by 0 bases and V by 5 bases; bases with no gene match: 13. The germline gives CDR1 MNHEY, CDR2 SMNVEV (reference sequence). CDR3 region: CASSQLNSGTVSYEQYF. In DNA form, the CDR3 reads TGTGCCAGCAGTCAACTTAATTCCGGGACAGTCTCCTACGAGCAGTACTTC.

V is TRBV4-1 and J is TRBJ2-6; D perhaps matches TRBD1 (5 bases). The length of the CDR3 is 18 residues. Per germline, CDR1 MGHRA and CDR2 YSYEKL. With 8 bases removed from V and 2 bases from J, the gap between germline ends came to 22 bases. The CDR3 DNA reads TGCGCCAGCGCATTGAAAGGGGTTTCCCCTCCTGGGGCCAACGTCCTGACTTTC. Translating gives CASALKGVSPPGANVLTF.

The V call is TRBV19, the J call TRBJ1-1, with no clear D. Germline CDR1 reads LNHDA; CDR2 reads SQIVND (reference sequence). This CDR3 comprises 14 residues. The germline V and J ends were trimmed by 7 bases and 2 bases, with 14 bases remaining between them. This chain's CDR3 is CASNPGPGNTEAFF. The CDR3 DNA reads TGTGCCAGTAACCCCGGTCCAGGCAACACTGAAGCTTTCTTT. Filled out from reference TRBV19 and TRBJ1-1, the complete variable domain reads DGGITQSPKYLFRKEGQNVTLSCEQNLNHDAMYWYRQDPGQGLRLIYYSQIVNDFQKGDIAEGYSVSREKKESFPLTVTSAQKNPTAFYLCASNPGPGNTEAFFGQGTRLTVV.

The rearrangement uses TRBV5-1 and TRBJ1-5, with a possible D match to TRBD1 (5 bases). Trimming stripped 8 bases from V and 7 bases from J, with 13 bases between. CDR1 is SGHRS, CDR2 YFSETQ, per germline. The CDR3 length is 12 residues. CDR3: CASSDPGQPQHF. The CDR3 DNA reads TGCGCCAGTTCCGACCCAGGGCAGCCCCAGCATTTT.

The chain employs TRBV6-4 and TRBJ1-2; D ambiguous. Germline V gene data show CDR1 as MRHNA and CDR2 as SNTAGT. The CDR3 covers 14 residues. Trimming stripped 3 bases from V and 7 bases from J, with 15 bases between. The CDR3 DNA reads TGTGCCAGCAGTGAGTTTGAGGGTACGGCTGGCTACACCTTC. As protein: CASSEFEGTAGYTF.

V is TRBV5-4 and J is TRBJ1-2; the match to TRBD1 covers 7 bases. There are 16 residues in the CDR3. V dropped 4 bases and J dropped 5; count of bases not matched to a gene: 14. The V gene's germline CDR1 is SGHNT and CDR2 YYREEE (reference sequence). CDR3 in amino acids: CASSPEGALRGYGYTF. The CDR3 nucleotides are TGTGCCAGCAGCCCTGAGGGGGCCCTAAGGGGGTATGGCTACACCTTC.

This clone occurred once. This rearrangement joins TRBV4-3 to TRBJ1-3; 9 positions agree with TRBD1. The V gene's germline CDR1 is LGHNA and CDR2 YSLEER. CDR3 length equals 19 residues. V shed 0 bases and J 2 bases; nucleotides not matched to a gene: 11. CDR3 in amino acids: CASSQDFSVRQGAGNTIYF. The CDR3 DNA follows: TGCGCCAGCAGCCAAGACTTCTCAGTTAGACAGGGGGCTGGAAACACCATATATTTT.

V and J are TRBV6-2 or TRBV6-3 and TRBJ2-2; 8 nucleotides line up with TRBD1. Trimming removed 2 bases from V and 5 bases from J; junction bases left unmatched: 7. CDR3 length: 16 residues. Germline lookup yields CDR1 MNHEY and CDR2 SVGEGT. The CDR3 spells CASSYTLRGRTGELFF. The CDR3 DNA reads as TGTGCCAGCAGTTACACCCTCAGGGGGCGAACCGGGGAGCTGTTTTTT.

The rearrangement uses TRBV28 and TRBJ2-5; D might be TRBD1 (6 bases). The V end lost 10 bases, the J end lost 5 bases, and 26 bases lay between the germline ends. Looked up from germline, CDR1 is MDHEN and CDR2 is SYDVKM. This CDR3 is 16 amino acids long. The CDR3 sequence: CATRAIDRPRVETQYF. CDR3 bases: TGTGCCACGAGGGCAATCGACAGGCCCCGTGTGGAGACCCAGTACTTC.

The rearrangement uses TRBV28 and TRBJ1-6; 7 bases line up with TRBD1. V shed 3 bases and J 4 bases; nucleotides not matched to a gene: 6. The germline V gene encodes CDR1 MDHEN and CDR2 SYDVKM. The CDR3 sequence is 16 residues long. This CDR3 reads CASSFETGNYNSPLHF. The CDR3, as DNA: TGTGCCAGCAGTTTCGAGACAGGGAATTATAATTCACCCCTCCACTTT.